The clone carrying this T cell receptor beta chain was detected only a few times. Its antigen is undetermined. At one end the junction does not follow the germline gene, possibly because of a read error. MiXCR was run by TCRdb on the 5' RACE reads, yielding one entry per CDR3 protein. The table records about 550,000 distinct CDR3 sequences, less than 20% of them present only once. This entry comes from a study of T cells after yellow fever vaccination. At the level of the study: Each low-cell-number fraction was prepared by means of SMART-Seq v4 Ultra Low Input. Study results and limitations: There was a possibility that FACS-sorted repertoires contained abundant clonotypes contaminating from the bulk population. A large majority of primary-vaccination clones showed up again after the booster (under 98% CD4, around 90% CD8). Weaker overall was a secondary response that nonetheless peaked faster, on day 5 versus 15.

Germline V gene lookup returns CDR1 SGHTA and CDR2 FQGNSA. CDR3 length equals 13 residues. The origin of this receptor is a man aged 30-40 years who received the YFV17D yellow fever vaccine. J is TRBJ2-1 and V is TRBV7-2; TRBD2 agrees at 9 bases. The sample here was PBMCs, taken 15 days after the yellow fever booster vaccination. The CDR3 spells CASSMVGGSGSVF. The CDR3 nucleotides read TGTGCCAGCAGTATGGTTGGGGGTAGCGGGAGTGTTTTC.